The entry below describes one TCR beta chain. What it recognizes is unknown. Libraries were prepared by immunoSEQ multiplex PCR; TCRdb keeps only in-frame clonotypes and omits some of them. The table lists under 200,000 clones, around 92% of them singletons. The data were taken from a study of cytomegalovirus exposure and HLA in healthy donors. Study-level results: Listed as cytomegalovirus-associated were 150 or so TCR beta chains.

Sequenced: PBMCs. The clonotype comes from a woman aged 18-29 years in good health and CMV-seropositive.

In nucleotides, the CDR3 is TGTGCCAGCAGTGAAATCCCTGGGGGGGGGTACAATGAGCAGTTCTTC. Translated: CASSEIPGGGYNEQFF. The chain has TRBV6-1 and TRBJ2-1; TRBD2 aligns across 7 bases. V shed 2 bases, J shed 4 bases, and the junction held 8 bases outside the gene matches. The CDR3 totals 16 residues. The germline gives CDR1 MNHNS, CDR2 SASEGT.